Each of the 9 T cell receptor beta chains below was sequenced from the same sample in a study of post-analysis software for immune sequencing data. Incorporated into the TCR beta cDNA libraries were unique molecular identifiers, which served to reduce PCR and sequencing biases. TCRdb independently ran MiXCR on the PCR reads; one entry per CDR3 protein. This sample has some 160,000 distinct CDR3 sequences; 35% to 40% occur once, and the top ten carry 25% to 35%. The source material was blood, sampled after autologous hematopoietic stem cell transplantation. The receptor set was obtained from a girl under 18 with multiple sclerosis.

V usage is TRBV3-1 and J usage is TRBJ2-1; D might be TRBD2 (5 bases). V lost 0 bases and J lost 2, with 11 bases in between. Germline V gives CDR1 LGHDT, CDR2 YNNKEL (reference sequence). The CDR3 length is 16 residues. The CDR3 loop is CASSQESSRPYNEQFF. CDR3 bases: TGTGCCAGCAGCCAAGAATCTAGCCGCCCCTACAATGAGCAGTTCTTC.

Concerning this clonotype itself: Germline and junction disagree at one end, which may indicate a read error. V gene TRBV7-9 combines with J gene TRBJ2-1, with 8 bases that match TRBD2. The CDR3 runs to 15 residues. The germline V gene has CDR1 SEHNR and CDR2 FQNEAQ (reference sequence). CDR3 in DNA: TGTGCCAGCAGCTTAAGCGGGAGTTCCTGCAATGAGCAGTTCTTC. Encoded protein: CASSLSGSSCNEQFF.

The table lists this clonotype with a few counts. V gene TRBV20-1 combines with J gene TRBJ2-7, with 10 bases lining up with TRBD2. This CDR3 comprises 16 residues. Trimming took 2 bases from V and 3 from J; bases not matched to a gene: 10. Germline V gene sequence: CDR1 DFQATT, CDR2 SNEGSKA (reference sequence). The chain's CDR3 is CSARRWSLAGVYEQYF. CDR3 nucleotides: TGCAGTGCTAGAAGGTGGTCGCTAGCGGGGGTCTACGAGCAGTACTTC.

This clonotype showed up just a few times. The rearrangement links TRBV15 to TRBJ2-1; 8 nucleotides match TRBD2. Germline loops: CDR1 LNHNV, CDR2 YYDKDF (reference sequence). The ends lost 11 bases at V and 4 bases at J; junction bases unmatched: 13. The CDR3 covers 15 residues. This CDR3 reads CASRIDSGDYNEQFF. CDR3 bases: TGTGCCTCGCGGATAGATAGCGGGGATTACAATGAGCAGTTCTTC. Full variable domain (outside the CDR3, taken from reference TRBV15 and TRBJ2-1): DAMVIQNPRYQVTQFGKPVTLSCSQTLNHNVMYWYQQKSSQAPKLLFHYYDKDFNNEADTPDNFQSRRPNTSFCFLDIRSPGLGDTAMYLCASRIDSGDYNEQFFGPGTRLTVL.

The rearrangement uses TRBV10-3 and TRBJ2-7; 7 bases are a match to TRBD1. This CDR3 has 12 residues. J was trimmed by 0 bases and V by 8 bases; bases with no gene match: 1. Germline V CDR1 and CDR2: ENHRY, SYGVKD. CDR3 sequence: CAIGDSSYEQYF. The CDR3 DNA reads TGTGCCATCGGGGACAGCTCCTACGAGCAGTACTTC.

This clonotype came up a few times. V gene TRBV7-8 combines with J gene TRBJ2-1; D possibly corresponds to TRBD1 (6 bases). In germline, CDR1 is SGHVS, CDR2 FQNEAQ. The CDR3 consists of 15 residues. V was shortened by 5 bases and J by 5 bases, with 16 bases between the two germline ends. CDR3 coding DNA: TGTGCCAGCAGCAATTCCGGGGCAGGGGACAATGAGCAGTTCTTC. This codes for CASSNSGAGDNEQFF.

This clonotype has just a few counts. This chain links TRBV5-8 with TRBJ2-1; 10 nucleotides agree with TRBD2. Germline V gives CDR1 SGHTS, CDR2 YDEGEE. The length of the CDR3 is 16 residues. The ends lost 4 bases at V and 0 bases at J; junction bases unmatched: 4. The CDR3 loop is CASSLWTSGSYNEQFF. The CDR3 bases are TGTGCCAGCAGCCTCTGGACTAGCGGCTCCTACAATGAGCAGTTCTTC.

About this clonotype itself: A much larger clone sits a single nucleotide away, making a read error possible. The V gene is TRBV7-9, the J gene TRBJ2-1; no clear D. The germline V gene has CDR1 SEHNR and CDR2 FQNEAQ (reference sequence). The CDR3 totals 11 residues. Written as DNA, the CDR3 is TGTTCCAGCAGCTCTCTCAATGAGCAGTTCTTC. Encoded protein: CSSSSLNEQFF.

This clonotype appeared a few times. J is TRBJ2-7 and V is TRBV5-6; weak D call: TRBD1 (6 bases). V gave up 5 bases and J gave up 3 bases, with 21 bases separating them. The CDR3 extends over 16 amino acids. Germline CDR1 is SGHDT and CDR2 is YYEEEE. Written as DNA, the CDR3 is TGTGCCAGCAGTTACCTAATCACAGGGCTGAACTACGAGCAGTACTTC. Its protein product is CASSYLITGLNYEQYF.